This T cell receptor beta chain was found in a study of cytomegalovirus exposure and HLA in healthy donors. A multiplex PCR was run with 60 Vbeta primers and 13 Jbeta primers. Sequenced by immunoSEQ multiplex PCR; TCRdb stores in-frame clones only, minus some. This table holds around 110,000 clones, 55% to 65% found once. Study-wide points: What was likely a sequencing artifact was a cluster of highly shared sequence variants.

Concerning this clone itself: Its matching antigen is unknown.

The CDR3 length is 17 residues. Germline V CDR1 and CDR2: MDHEN, SYDVKM. V was clipped by 7 bases and J by 5 bases, with 26 bases between them. This TCR was sampled from a woman aged 40 to 50 in good health and CMV-seropositive. Material for sequencing was PBMCs. The chain combines TRBV28 with TRBJ1-2; D perhaps matches TRBD1 (5 bases). The CDR3 spells CASITGGGDRARYGYTF. CDR3 DNA sequence: TGTGCCAGCATAACGGGGGGGGGTGACAGAGCGAGATATGGCTACACCTTC.